One sample yielded the 26 T cell receptor beta chains listed below, sequenced in a study of regulatory T cells in long-lasting Graves disease. Library construction for TCR beta used iRepertoire HTBI primers and Arm-PCR of CDR3 regions. TCRdb independently ran MiXCR on the multiplex PCR reads; one entry per CDR3 protein. The sample yields over 350,000 distinct CDR3 sequences, approximately 14% seen once. Time point of the sample: newly diagnosed GD, antithyroid drugs for less than 3 months. Extracted PBMC RNA gave rise to the TCR library. In addition, the sample was reused for a study of T cells in Graves' hyperthyroidism and ophthalmopathy.

This sample comprised peripheral blood mononuclear cells (PBMCs), obtained at new diagnosis, from a patient treated with antithyroid drugs. The receptors come from a woman in her forties or fifties with Graves disease.

The chain joins TRBV7-9 to TRBJ2-2, with 7 positions matching TRBD2. CDR1 SEHNR and CDR2 FQNEAQ come from the germline V gene (reference sequence). V dropped 5 bases and J dropped 0; count of bases not matched to a gene: 6. The CDR3 runs 16 residues. CDR3 protein: CASSRPRGSNTGELFF. CDR3 bases: TGTGCCAGCAGCCGCCCGCGGGGGTCGAACACCGGGGAGCTGTTTTTT.

This clonotype was counted only a few times. The chain links TRBV14 to TRBJ2-2, with D tentatively TRBD2 (6 bases). Germline V gene data show CDR1 as SGHDN and CDR2 as FVKESK. This CDR3 is built from 15 residues. The V end was cut by 4 bases, the J end by 4 bases, with 13 bases between. The CDR3 here is CASSPQSGGTGELFF. CDR3 DNA: TGTGCCAGCAGCCCACAGTCCGGGGGCACCGGGGAGCTGTTTTTT.

The chain combines TRBV19 with TRBJ2-1; 13 nucleotides match TRBD2. V gave up 7 bases and J gave up 9 bases; unmatched junction bases: 9. Germline-derived CDR1 and CDR2 are LNHDA and SQIVND (reference sequence). The CDR3 is 15 residues long. CDR3 nucleotide sequence: TGTGCCAGTACCCCAGGACTAGCGGGAGCCCTTGAGCAGTTCTTC. Protein: CASTPGLAGALEQFF.

This chain connects TRBV12-3 or TRBV12-4 to TRBJ2-3; D is possibly TRBD1 (5 bases). With 2 bases removed from V and 1 base from J, the gap between germline ends came to 13 bases. CDR3 length: 16 residues. The CDR3 is CASSLYGARGTDTQYF. The CDR3 DNA is TGTGCCAGCAGTTTATATGGGGCTCGGGGCACAGATACGCAGTATTTT.

V and J are TRBV28 and TRBJ1-2; 10 positions match TRBD1. Germline trimming cut 7 bases from V and 4 bases from J; bases unmatched to any gene: 6. In germline, CDR1 is MDHEN, CDR2 SYDVKM. CDR3 length: 14 residues. As DNA, the CDR3 is TGTGCCAGCACTTGGGACAGGGGCCCCTATGGCTACACCTTC. As protein: CASTWDRGPYGYTF.

Details on this clonotype: One end of the junction fails to match germline, which may point to a read error. V gene TRBV2 combines with J gene TRBJ2-1, with 12 bases that match TRBD1. The CDR3 spans 15 residues. The germline V gene has CDR1 SNHLY and CDR2 FYNNEI. CDR3 nucleotide sequence: TGTGCCAGCAGTGAGGGGACAGGGGGCTTCGAGACCCAGCACTTC. The encoded protein is CASSEGTGGFETQHF.

The chain carries TRBV11-2 and TRBJ1-2, with 8 bases aligning to TRBD1. Germline values: CDR1 SGHAT, CDR2 FQNNGV. This CDR3 comprises 14 residues. Unmatched junction bases numbered 7, after V lost 5 bases and J lost 5 bases. In nucleotides, the CDR3 is TGTGCCAGCAGCCCTATCCGGACAGGGTATGGCTACACCTTC. Amino acids: CASSPIRTGYGYTF.

This clonotype has at least ten counts. This chain connects TRBV2 to TRBJ2-1, with D hard to call. The length of the CDR3 is 12 residues. The germline gives CDR1 SNHLY, CDR2 FYNNEI. V was cut by 7 bases and J by 8 bases, with 12 bases left in between. The CDR3 bases are TGTGCCAGCACCAGACCAGGCCATGAGCAGTTCTTC. It specifies CASTRPGHEQFF.

This clonotype was seen repeatedly, ten times or more. This chain uses TRBV6-4 with TRBJ1-1; D is ambiguous. Germline CDR1 MRHNA, CDR2 SNTAGT. This CDR3 has 14 amino acids. The V end was cut by 2 bases, the J end by 1 base, with 8 bases between. DNA for the CDR3: TGTGCCAGCAGTGACACGGATGGGAACACTGAAGCTTTCTTT. The encoded protein is CASSDTDGNTEAFF.

The sample holds a few counts of this clonotype. The chain has TRBV27 and TRBJ1-3; weak D call: TRBD1 (5 bases). Per germline, CDR1 MNHEY and CDR2 SMNVEV (reference sequence). V was clipped by 0 bases and J by 2 bases, with 11 bases between them. CDR3 size: 16 residues. In nucleotides, the CDR3 is TGTGCCAGCAGTTTATCGGGGCGTGGACCTGGAAACACCATATATTTT. Translating it yields CASSLSGRGPGNTIYF.

As for this clonotype: This may stem from a read error, because a much larger clone lies one nucleotide away. The rearrangement uses TRBV20-1 and TRBJ2-1; D may be TRBD2 (6 bases). This CDR3 is built from 14 residues. Germline V gives CDR1 DFQATT, CDR2 SNEGSKA (reference sequence). Here the CDR3 DNA reads TGCAGTGCTCCGCTAGCGTACTCCTGCAATGAGCAGTTCTTC. It translates to CSAPLAYSCNEQFF.

This clonotype was observed a handful of times. V usage is TRBV18 and J usage is TRBJ2-3; D is uncertain. Germline lookup yields CDR1 KGHSH and CDR2 LQKENI. The CDR3 has 13 residues. Trimming left V 3 bases short and J 3 bases short, with 7 bases between. As DNA, the CDR3 is TGTGCCAGCTCACCCACGCCGACAGATACGCAGTATTTT. Protein sequence: CASSPTPTDTQYF. The complete variable domain, with remaining parts taken from reference TRBV18 and TRBJ2-3, reads NAGVMQNPRHLVRRRGQEARLRCSPMKGHSHVYWYRQLPEEGLKFMVYLQKENIIDESGMPKERFSAEFPKEGPSILRIQQVVRGDSAAYFCASSPTPTDTQYFGPGTRLTVL.

The chain links TRBV5-1 to TRBJ2-5; D remains unclear. The CDR3 contains 14 residues. The V end was cut by 0 bases, the J end by 5 bases, with 11 bases between. The germline V gene has CDR1 SGHRS and CDR2 YFSETQ. In DNA, the CDR3 is TGCGCCAGCAGCTTGGAGGGTCCCAGGGAGACCCAGTACTTC. It is translated as CASSLEGPRETQYF.

This clonotype was seen a few times. The CDR3 DNA sequence: TGTGCCAGCAGCTTAACCTCCCGGCCTAGCGGGAGGGGCAATGAGCAGTTCTTC. Translated: CASSLTSRPSGRGNEQFF. The V and J genes are TRBV7-9 and TRBJ2-1, with 12 positions matching TRBD2. V was pared by 2 bases and J by 6 bases, with 11 bases of the junction left unmatched. The CDR3 covers 18 residues. CDR1 is SEHNR, CDR2 FQNEAQ, per germline (reference sequence).

The genes are TRBV6-1 and TRBJ2-3; TRBD2 matches 7 bases. CDR3 length: 15 amino acids. From germline, CDR1 is MNHNS and CDR2 SASEGT. V shed 8 bases, J shed 2 bases, and the junction held 10 bases outside the gene matches. CDR3 sequence (DNA): TGTGCCAGCTGGGAGGGCGTTCCCTTCACAGATACGCAGTATTTT. Its protein product is CASWEGVPFTDTQYF.

A note on this clonotype: Possible read error: a much larger clone is one base away. The rearrangement uses TRBV5-1 and TRBJ2-3; 8 bases align to TRBD2. The CDR3 contains 15 residues. The ends lost 2 bases at V and 5 bases at J; junction bases unmatched: 7. The germline gives CDR1 SGHRS, CDR2 YFSETQ. The CDR3 DNA is TGCGCCAGCAGCTTTGGCGGGAGGCTCATAGATACGCAGTATTTT. This sequence encodes CASSFGGRLIDTQYF.

V is TRBV7-9 and J is TRBJ1-1; 8 bases are a match to TRBD1. Germline V gene data show CDR1 as SEHNR and CDR2 as FQNEAQ (reference sequence). V was clipped by 4 bases and J by 7 bases; unmatched bases: 14. This CDR3 contains 16 residues. CDR3 region: CASSSDRGGGIDEAFF. In nucleotides, the CDR3 is TGTGCCAGCAGCTCCGACAGGGGAGGTGGGATAGATGAAGCTTTCTTT.

This clonotype was counted at least ten times. CDR3 nucleotides: TGTGCCTGGAGTGTACTGGGTACAGATACGCAGTATTTT. This codes for CAWSVLGTDTQYF. This sequence joins TRBV30 and TRBJ2-3; D unresolved. The CDR3 has 13 residues. With 0 bases removed from V and 3 bases from J, the gap between germline ends came to 7 bases. The germline V gene has CDR1 GTSNPN and CDR2 SVGIG (reference sequence).

This clonotype was observed a few times. Here the CDR3 DNA reads TGTGCCAGCTCACCGGAGAGTTCGCTCAACTATGGCTACACCTTC. This codes for CASSPESSLNYGYTF. The chain carries TRBV18 and TRBJ1-2; D call uncertain. Looked up from germline, CDR1 is KGHSH and CDR2 is LQKENI. This CDR3 has 15 amino acids. The V gene lost 3 bases and the J gene lost 2 bases, with 13 bases spanning the gap.

The chain recombines TRBV5-4 with TRBJ2-1, with 16 bases lining up with TRBD2. CDR3 length equals 17 residues. V was clipped by 4 bases and J by 8 bases; unmatched bases: 9. Germline V lookup: CDR1 SGHNT, CDR2 YYREEE (reference sequence). CDR3 amino acids: CASSRSGTSGRVYEQFF. Written as DNA, the CDR3 is TGTGCCAGCAGCAGGTCCGGGACTAGCGGGAGGGTCTATGAGCAGTTCTTC.

This clonotype was counted between two and nine times. J is TRBJ2-1 and V is TRBV20-1; 9 nucleotides line up with TRBD2. This CDR3 region has 15 residues. With 5 bases clipped from V and 4 bases from J, the junction kept 9 bases outside the gene matches. Germline CDR1 DFQATT, CDR2 SNEGSKA (reference sequence). The CDR3 region has the DNA TGCAGTGCTTCAACTAGCGGGCATTTTTACAATGAGCAGTTCTTC. Protein: CSASTSGHFYNEQFF.

As concerns this clonotype: A read error is possible here, since a much larger clone lies one base away. The V gene is TRBV5-1, the J gene TRBJ2-5, with 7 bases that match TRBD1. CDR1 and CDR2 (germline): SGHRS, YFSETQ. The CDR3 is 12 amino acids. The V segment lost 3 bases and the J segment 11 bases; nucleotides outside the gene matches: 7. The CDR3 DNA follows: TGCGCCAGCAGCTCGGGGACAGTTGAGCAGTACTTC. Translating gives CASSSGTVEQYF. Based on the CDR3 plus reference TRBV5-1 and TRBJ2-5, the full variable domain is KAGVTQTPRYLIKTRGQQVTLSCSPISGHRSVSWYQQTPGQGLQFLFEYFSETQRNKGNFPGRFSGRQFSNSRSEMNVSTLELGDSALYLCASSSGTVEQYFGPGTRLLVL.

This chain uses TRBV4-1 with TRBJ2-5, with TRBD2 matching 14 bases. J lost 3 bases, V lost 4 bases, and 10 bases had no gene match. The CDR3 extends over 18 amino acids. Germline V gives CDR1 MGHRA, CDR2 YSYEKL. CDR3 DNA sequence: TGCGCCAGCAGCCCAGCAAGGCCGGGACTAGCGGGAGAAGAGACCCAGTACTTC. Amino acids: CASSPARPGLAGEETQYF.

This clonotype was found many times. This sequence joins TRBV7-6 and TRBJ1-1; maybe TRBD1 (6 bases). The CDR3 has 12 amino acids. V lost 2 bases to trimming and J lost 10 bases, with 11 bases between them. The germline V gene encodes CDR1 SGHVS and CDR2 FNYEAQ. The CDR3 is CASSLQGTPAFF. The DNA of the CDR3 is TGTGCCAGCAGCTTACAGGGGACGCCAGCTTTCTTT.

The chain is built from TRBV19 and TRBJ2-2; 7 positions match TRBD2. The CDR3 consists of 15 residues. Unmatched junction bases numbered 7, after V lost 3 bases and J lost 6 bases. Germline V gene lookup returns CDR1 LNHDA and CDR2 SQIVND (reference sequence). CDR3 sequence (DNA): TGTGCCAGTAGTATGGCTGCGGGGGTTCCCGGGGAGCTGTTTTTT. Its translation: CASSMAAGVPGELFF.

This clonotype was seen a few times. The V gene is TRBV28, the J gene TRBJ2-7, with TRBD2 as a possible D gene (6 bases). The CDR3 consists of 14 residues. The germline gives CDR1 MDHEN, CDR2 SYDVKM. This CDR3 is CRPVPWGLSYEQYF. CDR3 DNA sequence: TGTAGGCCCGTGCCCTGGGGACTTTCCTACGAGCAGTACTTC.